Below, 10 T cell receptor beta chains from the same sample are listed, as sequenced in a study of blood T cell repertoires in COVID-19. Data came from immunoSEQ multiplex PCR; TCRdb stores just in-frame clones and leaves some out. The data hold some 260,000 clones, with more than 70% observed a single time. The sequenced sample was peripheral blood. The receptors come from a woman between 40 and 50 years old who had recovered from COVID-19.

In its sample, this clone was seen once. The chain employs TRBV7-6 and TRBJ2-4, with D uncertain. Germline CDR1 reads SGHVS; CDR2 reads FNYEAQ. The CDR3 loop spans 15 amino acids. Trimming stripped 3 bases from V and 7 bases from J, with 16 bases between. CDR3 residues: CASSLESWRPNIQYF. The CDR3 nucleotides are TGTGCCAGCAGCTTGGAGTCGTGGCGGCCGAACATTCAGTACTTC.

This chain links TRBV25-1 with TRBJ2-1; D not certain. CDR3 length: 11 residues. V was clipped by 6 bases and J by 8 bases, with 8 bases between them. Germline V gives CDR1 MGHDK, CDR2 SYGVNS. The CDR3 DNA reads TGTGCCAGCAGGATGGGCGATGAGCAGTTCTTC. This encodes CASRMGDEQFF.

Only one count was recorded for this clone. The chain carries TRBV14 and TRBJ2-5, with D perhaps matching TRBD2 (6 bases). The ends were cut back, 7 bases at V and 5 bases at J, with 23 bases in the middle. Germline lookup yields CDR1 SGHDN and CDR2 FVKESK. CDR3 length: 16 amino acids. The DNA for the CDR3 is TGTGCCAGCACCCCGGGGGTAGCACCTCGGGGGGAGACCCAGTACTTC. It yields the protein CASTPGVAPRGETQYF. The full variable domain, with the rest looked up from reference TRBV14 and TRBJ2-5, is EAGVTQFPSHSVIEKGQTVTLRCDPISGHDNLYWYRRVMGKEIKFLLHFVKESKQDESGMPNNRFLAERTGGTYSTLKVQPAELEDSGVYFCASTPGVAPRGETQYFGPGTRLLVL.

This chain links TRBV19 with TRBJ2-3; weak D call: TRBD1 (6 bases). CDR1 is LNHDA, CDR2 SQIVND, per germline (reference sequence). The CDR3 loop spans 14 amino acids. The germline V and J ends were trimmed by 7 bases and 2 bases, with 13 bases remaining between them. The CDR3 region is CASKGEWNTDTQYF. In nucleotides, the CDR3 is TGTGCCAGTAAGGGGGAGTGGAACACAGATACGCAGTATTTT.

The rearrangement joins TRBV15 to TRBJ2-1; TRBD2 matches 8 bases. Germline trimming cut 5 bases from V and 6 bases from J; bases unmatched to any gene: 6. CDR1 LNHNV and CDR2 YYDKDF come from the germline V gene (reference sequence). The CDR3 consists of 14 residues. The CDR3 coding sequence is TGTGCCACCAGCCGCGGGGGGACCACCAATGAGCAGTTCTTC. This sequence encodes CATSRGGTTNEQFF.

The CDR3 DNA sequence: TGCGCCAGCAGCCAAGATCCCGAACCGGGACTAGTCTTCGAGCAGTACGTC. Its translation: CASSQDPEPGLVFEQYV. This chain links TRBV4-1 with TRBJ2-7, with TRBD2 matching 8 bases. After removal of 0 bases from V and 6 bases from J, the junction contained 13 bases not matched to a gene. The CDR3 sequence is 17 residues long. Germline CDR1 and CDR2: MGHRA and YSYEKL.

This clone was counted between two and nine times. The chain is built from TRBV9 and TRBJ2-1, with 7 bases aligning to TRBD2. V lost 4 bases, J lost 4 bases, and 8 bases stayed unmatched. The CDR3 has 15 amino acids. Germline CDR1 reads SGDLS; CDR2 reads YYNGEE. The CDR3 spells CASSPAGEGYNEQFF. The CDR3 DNA sequence: TGTGCCAGCAGCCCCGCGGGAGAGGGTTACAATGAGCAGTTCTTC.

This clone came up once. CDR3 nucleotides: TGCGCCAGCAGCTTGGTCCTAGCGGGCCCCAATGAGCAGTTCTTC. It yields the protein CASSLVLAGPNEQFF. The chain joins TRBV5-1 to TRBJ2-1, with 8 nucleotides matching TRBD2. CDR1 SGHRS and CDR2 YFSETQ come from the germline V gene. The CDR3 loop spans 15 amino acids. J lost 6 bases, V lost 0 bases, and 5 bases had no gene match.

The chain is built from TRBV9 and TRBJ2-5, with D tentatively TRBD2 (6 bases). The CDR3 spans 16 residues. Trimming shortened V by 0 bases and J by 3 bases, and 15 bases separated the two germline ends. The germline V gene encodes CDR1 SGDLS and CDR2 YYNGEE. For the CDR3, the DNA is TGTGCCAGCAGCGTAGGGCCGGGAGTGGGGGAAGAGACCCAGTACTTC. This gives the protein CASSVGPGVGEETQYF.

The rearrangement uses TRBV27 and TRBJ2-1; TRBD2 matches 9 bases. The CDR3 covers 14 residues. The V gene end was trimmed by 3 bases and the J gene end by 7 bases; junction bases not matched to a gene: 4. Per the germline V gene, CDR1 is MNHEY and CDR2 is SMNVEV (reference sequence). The CDR3 spells CASSLREGLNEQFF. In DNA, the CDR3 is TGTGCCAGCAGTTTGCGGGAGGGGTTGAATGAGCAGTTCTTC.